This TCR beta chain was sequenced for a study of T cell responses to AZD1222 COVID-19 vaccine. This CDR3 has 21 residues. V lost 5 bases and J lost 2, with 32 bases in between. The germline gives CDR1 LNHDA, CDR2 SQIVND (reference sequence). Produced via immunoSEQ multiplex PCR; TCRdb's table is partial and in-frame only. The data hold 100,000 to 150,000 clones, with about 92% observed a single time. Remarks on this clone: Its antigen remains unknown.

Findings and caveats of the study: Repertoire sampling happened only post peak T cell response. Spike as a whole was targeted by vaccine-associated CD4 TCRs, dominant at 160-218 and 743-854.

The material sequenced was peripheral blood, taken on day 0 of MenACWY control vaccination. The origin of this receptor is an adult in good health. This sequence joins TRBV19 and TRBJ2-3; either TRBD1 or TRBD2 may supply D (7 bases each). In DNA form, the CDR3 reads TGTGCCAGTAGTCCGGCTCTGGGGCAGGGGGGGAAGCAGTGGTACACAGATACGCAGTATTTT. It is translated as CASSPALGQGGKQWYTDTQYF.